The 25 T cell receptor beta chains presented below share a single source sample, sequenced in a study of vaccination and CD4 T cells after COVID-19. No cognate antigen is known for these TCRs. Cultured CD4+ T cells had their DNA profiled by the Oncomine TCR Beta short-read assay. TCRdb re-called the PCR reads through MiXCR, storing one row per CDR3 protein. The sample carries roughly 13,000 distinct CDR3 sequences, approximately 60% recorded once. This sample's treatment: roughly ten-day PBMC culture with coronavirus spike peptide pools or control peptides (ViraFEST assay). The sample taken for sequencing was CD4+ T cells from blood, cultured in vitro. The receptors originated from a human donor who had recovered from COVID-19.

The gene calls are TRBV12-3 or TRBV12-4 and TRBJ1-2; maybe TRBD1 (6 bases). The V gene lost 6 bases and the J gene lost 5 bases, with 19 bases spanning the gap. The CDR3 is made up of 15 amino acids. CDR3 protein: CASSPLGGPGYGYTF. CDR3 nucleotide sequence: TGTGCCAGCAGCCCACTCGGGGGGCCCGGTTATGGCTACACCTTC.

V and J are TRBV30 and TRBJ2-2; D is ambiguous. CDR3 length equals 13 residues. Germline V gives CDR1 GTSNPN, CDR2 SVGIG (reference sequence). V was shortened by 0 bases and J by 3 bases, with 5 bases between the two germline ends. The CDR3 DNA reads TGTGCCTGGAGTGTATCCGACACCGGGGAGCTGTTTTTT. Amino acids: CAWSVSDTGELFF.

This clonotype was seen a few times. The chain couples TRBV7-9 to TRBJ2-3; 8 bases agree with TRBD2. This CDR3 spans 16 amino acids. Losses at the gene ends were 4 bases for V and 1 base for J; bases not matched to a gene: 7. The germline V gene encodes CDR1 SEHNR and CDR2 FQNEAQ (reference sequence). CDR3 bases: TGTGCCAGCAGCTACCCCTCGGGGGGGGGCACAGATACGCAGTATTTT. Its protein product is CASSYPSGGGTDTQYF.

This chain connects TRBV20-1 to TRBJ2-7; 9 bases map to TRBD2. This CDR3 contains 15 residues. After removal of 0 bases from V and 0 bases from J, the junction contained 3 bases not matched to a gene. CDR1 and CDR2 (germline): DFQATT, SNEGSKA (reference sequence). The DNA of the CDR3 is TGCAGTGCTAGAGATGGGGGACTAGCCTCCTACGAGCAGTACTTC. The encoded protein is CSARDGGLASYEQYF.

The chain uses TRBV20-1 and TRBJ2-1; the match to TRBD2 covers 10 bases. Germline-derived CDR1 and CDR2 are DFQATT and SNEGSKA (reference sequence). This CDR3 contains 16 residues. V was pared by 5 bases and J by 4 bases, with 11 bases of the junction left unmatched. The CDR3 is CSAALAGTSEYNEQFF. The CDR3 bases are TGCAGTGCTGCCCTCGCGGGGACTAGCGAGTACAATGAGCAGTTCTTC.

This chain links TRBV7-9 with TRBJ2-3, with D possibly matching TRBD2 (7 bases). This CDR3 contains 17 residues. Trimming shortened V by 3 bases and J by 0 bases, and 16 bases separated the two germline ends. Germline CDR1 is SEHNR and CDR2 is FQNEAQ (reference sequence). As DNA, the CDR3 is TGTGCCAGCAGCTTCTCCGGAAGGGGGGGGAGCACAGATACGCAGTATTTT. Amino acids: CASSFSGRGGSTDTQYF. The whole variable domain, filled in from reference TRBV7-9 and TRBJ2-3, reads DTGVSQNPRHKITKRGQNVTFRCDPISEHNRLYWYRQTLGQGPEFLTYFQNEAQLEKSRLLSDRFSAERPKGSFSTLEIQRTEQGDSAMYLCASSFSGRGGSTDTQYFGPGTRLTVL.

This clonotype was recorded only once. This chain joins TRBV2 and TRBJ1-2, with D perhaps TRBD1 (5 bases). This CDR3 is 15 amino acids long. V lost 3 bases to trimming and J lost 7 bases, with 18 bases between them. The germline CDR1 and CDR2 sequences are SNHLY and FYNNEI. CDR3 region: CASSEVQVEVGGYTF. For the CDR3, the DNA is TGTGCCAGCAGTGAGGTACAGGTAGAAGTAGGTGGCTACACCTTC.

The J gene is TRBJ1-5, the V gene TRBV19; D is perhaps TRBD1 (6 bases). The CDR3 consists of 16 residues. From germline, CDR1 is LNHDA and CDR2 SQIVND (reference sequence). Trimming pared 5 bases from V and 2 bases from J, leaving 16 bases between. CDR3: CASSVTGYGGNQPQHF. Written as DNA, the CDR3 is TGTGCCAGTAGTGTTACAGGGTATGGGGGCAATCAGCCCCAGCATTTT.

This clonotype has just a few counts. The chain joins TRBV6-5 to TRBJ2-5; 7 bases line up with TRBD2. Germline V gene lookup returns CDR1 MNHEY and CDR2 SVGAGI. This CDR3 spans 16 amino acids. The ends lost 2 bases at V and 4 bases at J; junction bases unmatched: 10. CDR3 sequence (DNA): TGTGCCAGCAGTTACAGTGGACTAGGGTCTCGAGAGACCCAGTACTTC. It encodes CASSYSGLGSRETQYF.

This clonotype was counted only a few times. The gene calls are TRBV20-1 and TRBJ1-1; D not certain. Trimming removed 3 bases from V and 2 bases from J, with 10 bases in between. CDR1 is DFQATT, CDR2 SNEGSKA, per germline (reference sequence). The CDR3 has 13 residues. CDR3 coding DNA: TGCAGTGCTAGGGGGTCGCTCAACACTGAAGCTTTCTTT. This encodes CSARGSLNTEAFF.

This clonotype was found a few times. The chain links TRBV20-1 to TRBJ1-5; a possible D gene is TRBD1 (5 bases). CDR3 length: 15 amino acids. Germline CDR1 DFQATT, CDR2 SNEGSKA (reference sequence). V lost 0 bases, J lost 7 bases, and 16 bases lay in between. The CDR3 coding sequence is TGCAGTGCTAGAGAAACAGGCGGAAAAGGCCAGCCCCAGCATTTT. Its translation: CSARETGGKGQPQHF.

The chain combines TRBV6-4 with TRBJ2-2; 11 bases align to TRBD1. J was trimmed by 7 bases and V by 6 bases; bases with no gene match: 4. This CDR3 has 14 residues. The V gene's germline CDR1 is MRHNA and CDR2 SNTAGT. CDR3 coding DNA: TGTGCCAGCAGCGGGGACAGGGGGAACGGGGAGCTGTTTTTT. Its protein is CASSGDRGNGELFF.

This chain joins TRBV5-4 and TRBJ2-5, with 13 bases fitting TRBD2. The junction had 6 bases not matched to a gene; V was cut back by 3 bases and J by 4 bases. CDR1 is SGHNT, CDR2 YYREEE, per germline (reference sequence). CDR3 length equals 16 residues. The CDR3 DNA is TGTGCCAGCAGCTGGGCCGGGACTAGCGGGACAGAGACCCAGTACTTC. It specifies CASSWAGTSGTETQYF.

The V gene is TRBV12-3 or TRBV12-4, the J gene TRBJ2-3; D is unclear. The CDR3 sequence is 12 residues long. V lost 8 bases and J lost 6, with 12 bases in between. CDR3 region: CASGLSRDTQYF. CDR3 coding DNA: TGTGCCAGCGGATTATCAAGGGATACGCAGTATTTT.

The chain recombines TRBV18 with TRBJ2-1; TRBD1 is a possible D gene (5 bases). V lost 2 bases to trimming and J lost 5 bases, with 10 bases between them. This CDR3 spans 14 amino acids. Germline assignment: CDR1 KGHSH and CDR2 LQKENI. The CDR3 DNA reads as TGTGCCAGCTCACCAAAGGACACTAACAATGAGCAGTTCTTC. It specifies CASSPKDTNNEQFF. Filled out from reference TRBV18 and TRBJ2-1, the complete variable domain reads NAGVMQNPRHLVRRRGQEARLRCSPMKGHSHVYWYRQLPEEGLKFMVYLQKENIIDESGMPKERFSAEFPKEGPSILRIQQVVRGDSAAYFCASSPKDTNNEQFFGPGTRLTVL.

This rearrangement joins TRBV12-3 or TRBV12-4 to TRBJ1-5; 10 nucleotides align to TRBD1. The CDR3 has 15 residues. Trimming at V came to 6 bases and at J to 4 bases, leaving 6 bases not matched to a gene. The CDR3 protein is CASSFGQGGNQPQHF. The CDR3 nucleotides read TGTGCCAGCAGCTTTGGACAGGGGGGGAATCAGCCCCAGCATTTT.

This clonotype is a singleton in its sample. The chain combines TRBV28 with TRBJ2-7, with 10 bases identical to TRBD2. Per the germline V gene, CDR1 is MDHEN and CDR2 is SYDVKM. Losses at the gene ends were 3 bases for V and 4 bases for J; bases not matched to a gene: 9. The CDR3 sequence is 16 residues long. CDR3 bases: TGTGCCAGCAGTTTGCCGTCTAGCGGGAGTAATTACGAGCAGTACTTC. As protein: CASSLPSSGSNYEQYF.

The rearrangement uses TRBV20-1 and TRBJ1-3; D remains ambiguous. Trimming took off 0 bases at V and 10 bases at J, with 13 bases between the two ends. The germline V gene encodes CDR1 DFQATT and CDR2 SNEGSKA (reference sequence). The CDR3 is 13 amino acids. The CDR3 DNA is TGCAGTGCTAGAGAGGAACCGAAGAGGACCATATATTTT. This codes for CSAREEPKRTIYF.

The chain employs TRBV24-1 and TRBJ2-3, with 7 bases identical to TRBD1. Germline loops: CDR1 KGHDR, CDR2 SFDVKD. The V and J ends lost 9 bases and 1 base, in that order; junction bases with no gene match: 9. The CDR3 runs to 15 residues. CDR3 coding DNA: TGTGCCACCGGGGACAGAGGACTGGGCACAGATACGCAGTATTTT. Its protein product is CATGDRGLGTDTQYF.

The chain is built from TRBV20-1 and TRBJ1-6; D is unresolved. Germline lookup yields CDR1 DFQATT and CDR2 SNEGSKA (reference sequence). V was pared by 3 bases and J by 4 bases, with 7 bases between. This CDR3 region has 13 residues. Here the CDR3 reads CSASPAYNSPLHF. CDR3 coding DNA: TGCAGTGCTAGTCCAGCATATAATTCACCCCTCCACTTT.

This chain links TRBV6-1 with TRBJ2-4; tentative D call: TRBD2 (6 bases). The germline V gene has CDR1 MNHNS and CDR2 SASEGT. The CDR3 contains 16 residues. The V end was cut by 7 bases, the J end by 0 bases, with 16 bases between. As DNA, the CDR3 is TGTGCCAGCACCGACGAAGGGAGGTTAGCCAAAAACATTCAGTACTTC. Translated, it gives CASTDEGRLAKNIQYF.

V gene TRBV28 combines with J gene TRBJ1-1; the match to TRBD1 covers 7 bases. Trimming removed 7 bases from V and 8 bases from J; junction bases left unmatched: 4. This CDR3 is built from 11 residues. Germline values: CDR1 MDHEN, CDR2 SYDVKM. The CDR3, as DNA: TGTGCCAGCACGAAGGACAGGGAAGCTTTCTTT. The encoded protein is CASTKDREAFF.

This chain uses TRBV7-9 with TRBJ1-4, with 7 bases that match TRBD1. CDR3 size: 15 residues. J was trimmed by 5 bases and V by 5 bases; bases with no gene match: 8. Germline V gene lookup returns CDR1 SEHNR and CDR2 FQNEAQ (reference sequence). The CDR3 DNA reads TGTGCCAGCAGCCAAAACAGGGGCCCAAATGAAAAACTGTTTTTT. Translation gives CASSQNRGPNEKLFF.

J is TRBJ2-5 and V is TRBV28; possible D gene TRBD1, 5 bases. The CDR3 runs to 16 residues. V was pared by 6 bases and J by 2 bases, with 19 bases between. Germline CDR1 is MDHEN and CDR2 is SYDVKM. CDR3 region: CASRGHSGPGQETQYF. CDR3 DNA: TGTGCCAGCAGAGGCCATTCAGGGCCCGGGCAAGAGACCCAGTACTTC. The full variable domain, its missing parts supplied by reference TRBV28 and TRBJ2-5, is DVKVTQSSRYLVKRTGEKVFLECVQDMDHENMFWYRQDPGLGLRLIYFSYDVKMKEKGDIPEGYSVSREKKERFSLILESASTNQTSMYLCASRGHSGPGQETQYFGPGTRLLVL.

The genes are TRBV20-1 and TRBJ1-2, with unresolved D. CDR1 and CDR2 (germline): DFQATT, SNEGSKA (reference sequence). The CDR3 length is 13 residues. The V and J ends lost 0 bases and 8 bases respectively, with 13 bases between them. Here the CDR3 DNA reads TGCAGTGCTAGAGATCCCGGAGGATTCGGCTACACCTTC. Its protein is CSARDPGGFGYTF.